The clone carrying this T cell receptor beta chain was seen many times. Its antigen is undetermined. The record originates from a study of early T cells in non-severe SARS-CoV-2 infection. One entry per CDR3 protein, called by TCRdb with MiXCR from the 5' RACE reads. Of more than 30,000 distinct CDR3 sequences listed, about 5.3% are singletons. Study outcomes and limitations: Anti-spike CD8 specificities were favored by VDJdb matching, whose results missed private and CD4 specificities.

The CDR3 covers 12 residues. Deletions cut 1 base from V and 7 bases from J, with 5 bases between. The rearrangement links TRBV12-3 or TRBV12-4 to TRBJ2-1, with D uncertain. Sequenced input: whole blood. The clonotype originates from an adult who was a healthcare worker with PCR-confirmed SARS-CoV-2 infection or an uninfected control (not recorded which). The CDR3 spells CASSLGRNEQFF. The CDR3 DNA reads TGTGCCAGCAGTTTAGGGCGAAATGAGCAGTTCTTC.